Listed below are T cell receptor beta chains from one sample, sequenced in a study of PD-L1 blockade in urothelial cancer. Profiling relied on immunoSEQ multiplex PCR, and the TCRdb table lists in-frame clones only, not all of them. Of tens of thousands of clones in the sample, around 87% were seen once. The source was PBMCs, collected around atezolizumab (anti-PD-L1) treatment. Receptors were obtained from a man in his fifties or sixties with urothelial cancer. CDR3s leave out the opening cysteine and the closing phenylalanine or tryptophan.

j_call,v_call,cdr3_length,cdr3_aa
TRBJ1-4,TRBV6-5,12,ASSPRGGTEKLF
TRBJ2-3,TRBV7-3,11,ASSLTKPDTQY
TRBJ2-5,TRBV7-2,11,ASSSGWGETQY
TRBJ2-5,TRBV2,12,ASSQWTGVETQY
TRBJ1-1,TRBV13,12,ASSEWRGRTEAF
TRBJ2-2,TRBV7-9,15,ASSPFFGGRSTGELF
TRBJ1-5,TRBV19,13,ATSRDRANYQPQH
TRBJ2-3,TRBV4-2,14,ASSPQLAGSGDTQY
TRBJ1-1,TRBV29-1,11,SVQTHLNTEAF
TRBJ1-2,TRBV4-3,15,ASSQERPGGPNYGYT
TRBJ2-1,TRBV6-6,14,ASSAEAQRSTNEQF
TRBJ2-7,TRBV10-2,12,ASSEGTASYEQY
TRBJ2-3,TRBV18,14,ASSLSLPQGTDTQY
TRBJ1-3,TRBV5-1,13,ASSLEGRAGNTIY
TRBJ1-2,TRBV7-9,12,ASSPLSSNYGYT
TRBJ2-3,TRBV6-5,13,ASGGLAGGRDTQY
TRBJ1-2,TRBV7-6,12,ASSLDDRGRGYT
TRBJ2-3,TRBV9,15,ASSVGGGALGPDTQY
TRBJ1-1,TRBV28,13,ASSLWGQPNTEAF
TRBJ2-7,TRBV4-3,17,ASSQGISWREDPSYEQY
TRBJ2-2,TRBV7-6,13,ASSSRGGSPGELF
TRBJ1-2,TRBV7-2,14,ASSSLDLGLRHGYT
TRBJ2-3,TRBV5-1,13,ASSLTGGSTDTQY
TRBJ1-2,TRBV28,12,ASSTRQRNYGYT
TRBJ2-5,TRBV5-5,14,ASSAGTGALQETQY
TRBJ2-1,TRBV9,14,ASSSVGGGPTDEQF
TRBJ2-7,TRBV9,13,ASSVELAGVGEQY
TRBJ2-7,TRBV5-1,12,ASSLGQGAVEQY
TRBJ2-3,TRBV19,11,ASSILTGDTQY
TRBJ2-7,TRBV2,11,ASSEGQGGEQY
TRBJ2-1,TRBV21-1,15,ASSKKTAGDWYNEQF
TRBJ2-7,TRBV6-6,12,ASSLTGVVEEQY
TRBJ2-3,TRBV29-1,13,SVSGSEKGTDTQY
TRBJ2-3,TRBV10-2,15,ASSETWTSGGTDTQY
TRBJ2-1,TRBV6-5,11,ASTQQVANEQF
TRBJ1-6,TRBV7-9,12,ASSTLGYNSPLH
TRBJ1-5,TRBV7-2,12,ASSYDRHNQPQH
TRBJ1-5,TRBV19,13,ASSIWSGNNQPQH
TRBJ2-7,TRBV28,13,ASITGLAGGYEQY
TRBJ2-5,TRBV29-1,13,SVEGFRGSQETQY
TRBJ1-2,TRBV6-5,13,ASRRGQGETYGYT
TRBJ2-5,TRBV20-1,9,SAPLAETQY
TRBJ1-2,TRBV7-9,13,ASSVQGAFNYGYT
TRBJ2-7,TRBV5-6,12,ASSLRHLLPPKY
TRBJ1-3,TRBV2,12,ASSTDRIGNTIY
TRBJ2-6,TRBV6-5,13,ASTEAFSGANVLT
TRBJ1-5,TRBV6-5,13,ASSYSGRGNQPQH
TRBJ2-5,TRBV27,12,ASSLRVRGETQY
TRBJ2-7,TRBV18,11,ASSPGTDYEQY
TRBJ2-5,TRBV18,10,ASMGPQETQY
TRBJ2-1,TRBV7-2,11,ASSPSSYNEQF
TRBJ1-5,TRBV7-2,13,ASSRGGRGNQPQH
TRBJ2-6,TRBV5-8,12,ASSTRSGANVLT
TRBJ2-3,TRBV7-2,12,ASSLSPAADTQY
TRBJ2-7,TRBV19,12,ASRTPGKSDEQY